These T cell receptor beta chains were read from a single sample in a study of T-cell reconstitution after alpha-beta-depleted transplantation in children. One entry per CDR3 protein results from TCRdb running MiXCR on the PCR reads. This sample has 250,000 to 350,000 distinct CDR3 sequences; around 9.6% occur once, and the top ten carry roughly 9.1%. Sequencing was performed on PBMCs from the stem cell graft donor, taken from the stem cell graft. The receptors shown here come from a human donor who donated a stem cell graft to a child with SCID. Both conserved end residues are part of each CDR3.

TRBV7-8,CASSQILSANSPLHF
TRBV20-1,CSDRSDPYGYTF
TRBV24-1,CATSDTGTGEADTQYF
TRBV6-5,CASSYLVSYNEQFF
TRBV5-5,CASSLVTGSFYNEQFF
TRBV7-7,CASSWRGRGTDTQYF
TRBV2,CASTVEGAGSNEQFF
TRBV12-3/TRBV12-4,CASSSQETNSPLHF
TRBV5-6,CASSPGTGGGEQYF
TRBV12-3/TRBV12-4,CASSRKREQFF
TRBV6-5,CASTGGGNQPQHF
TRBV6-2/TRBV6-3,CASSYSPASGIYNEQFF
TRBV6-1,CASTVTEGFEKLFF
TRBV4-1,CASSQSRDSYYEQYF
TRBV7-3,CASSDGTEIYGYTF
TRBV6-5,CASSYRRAGNEQFF
TRBV5-1,CASSLERTNTEAFF
TRBV6-1,CASSRDSASYNEQFF
TRBV5-1,CASSLGGAGNTEAFF
TRBV4-1,CASSPLRGGGDFNEQFF
TRBV25-1,CASSSGGSGQETQYF
TRBV7-9,CASSLGTGIGEKLFF
TRBV5-1,CATLGTENTGELFF
TRBV7-9,CASSLDRAKLFF
TRBV20-1,CSAITAGTLYNEQFF
TRBV5-5,CASSFGDTSSYEQYF